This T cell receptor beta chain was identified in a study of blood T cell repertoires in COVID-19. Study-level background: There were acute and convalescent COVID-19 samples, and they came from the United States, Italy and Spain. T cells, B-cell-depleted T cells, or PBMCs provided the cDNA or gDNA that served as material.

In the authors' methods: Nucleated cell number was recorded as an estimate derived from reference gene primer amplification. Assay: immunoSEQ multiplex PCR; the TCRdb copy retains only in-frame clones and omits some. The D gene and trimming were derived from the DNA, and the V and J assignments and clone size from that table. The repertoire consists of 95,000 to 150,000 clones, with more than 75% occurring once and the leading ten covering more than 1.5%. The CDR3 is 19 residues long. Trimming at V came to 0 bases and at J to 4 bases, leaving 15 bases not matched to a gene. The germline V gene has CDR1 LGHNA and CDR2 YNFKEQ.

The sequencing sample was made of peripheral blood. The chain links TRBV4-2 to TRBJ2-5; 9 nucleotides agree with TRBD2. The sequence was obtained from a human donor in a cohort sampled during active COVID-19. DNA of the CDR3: TGTGCCAGCAGCCAAGATCTTCAAGGCGGGGGGGCCACTGGAGAGACCCAGTACTTC. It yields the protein CASSQDLQGGGATGETQYF.